This T cell receptor beta chain was sequenced during a study of blood T cell repertoires in COVID-19 (dated by TCRdb to the early 2020s). Background for the entire study: Collaborator samples came from the United States, Italy and Spain and covered acute and convalescent phases of COVID-19. The prospective study material was composed of cDNA or gDNA derived from T cells, B-cell-depleted T cells, or PBMCs. Subjects who had been exposed to COVID-19, were actively infected with it, or had recovered from it provided the deeply sampled blood TCRbeta repertoires that made up the dataset. The repertoires were released in a freely available public database meant as a resource for research on the immune response to SARS-CoV-2. The samples were drawn from two sources: the first 160 participants of the ongoing ImmuneRACE study, and 1,000 to 1,500 subjects contributed by 6 global collaborators. Nearly every sample came with metadata listing a de-identified subject ID, COVID-19 status, age in years and sex. Where HLA class I and class II types were available, the types were taken from metadata supplied by the sample provider, not from assay-based typing.

Collaborating institutions collected whole blood in K2EDTA tubes following their own protocols. For TCRbeta analysis, collaborator samples were shipped as frozen whole blood, as isolated PBMCs, or as DNA extracted from either sample type. TCRbeta CDR3 regions were amplified from genomic DNA using the immunoSEQ Assay, a bias-controlled multiplex PCR. Per the authors' processing: Nucleated cell counts per sample were estimated from amplification of reference gene primers within the assay. To quantify the absolute abundance of each unique TCRbeta CDR3 rearrangement, sequence reads were collapsed and filtered. For each sample, productive Simpson clonality was calculated by taking the square root of Simpson's diversity index across productive rearrangements. Drawn from immuneACCESS, this table holds only the in-frame rearrangements with V and J called that TCRdb kept. Clones are partly lost; checked studies trace under half to an unresolved V gene and leave the rest unexplained. The V and J calls and clone size come from that table; D and trimming were worked out from the DNA. In this sample the table shows hundreds of thousands of clones, roughly 85% of which occur a single time. The leading ten clones occupy 1.4% of the sample.

There are 17 amino acids in the CDR3, from cysteine to phenylalanine inclusive. The DNA shown is the 51-base CDR3, in frame from base 1. As encoded in the germline V gene (reference sequence), CDR1 is SEHNR while CDR2 is FQNEAQ. V is pruned by 5 bases and J by 1 base, leaving 6 bases of the junction without a gene match. As concerns this clone: The target of this receptor is not known. Base quality data are lacking; no much larger clone is found one base away.

The paper as a whole reports these results and caveats: The amount of clinical and demographic metadata varied by source and participant and was provided uncurated.

The TCR comes from a woman in her 30s with active or convalescent COVID-19. Sequenced sample: peripheral blood. The chain is encoded by TRBV7-9 joined to TRBJ1-6, and 9 junctional nucleotides match TRBD1. The nucleotide sequence is TGTGCCAGCAGCATGGACAGGGGTAATTCCTATAATTCACCCCTCCACTTT. This translates into CASSMDRGNSYNSPLHF.